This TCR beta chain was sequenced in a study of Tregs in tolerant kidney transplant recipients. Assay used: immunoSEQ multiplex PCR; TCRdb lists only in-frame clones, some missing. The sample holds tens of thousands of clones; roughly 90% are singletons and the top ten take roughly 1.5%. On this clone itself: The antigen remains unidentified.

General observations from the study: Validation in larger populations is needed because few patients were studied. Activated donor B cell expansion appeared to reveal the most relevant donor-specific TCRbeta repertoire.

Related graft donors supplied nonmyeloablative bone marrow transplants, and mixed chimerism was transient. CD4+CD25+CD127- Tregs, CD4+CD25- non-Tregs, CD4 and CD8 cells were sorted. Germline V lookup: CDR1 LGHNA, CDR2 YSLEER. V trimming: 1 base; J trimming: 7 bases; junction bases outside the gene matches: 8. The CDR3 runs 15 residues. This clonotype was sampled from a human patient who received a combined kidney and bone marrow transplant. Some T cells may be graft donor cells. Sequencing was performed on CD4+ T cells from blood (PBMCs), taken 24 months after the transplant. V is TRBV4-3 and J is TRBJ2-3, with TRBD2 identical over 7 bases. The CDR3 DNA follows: TGCGCCAGCAGCCAAGTGCTCGCGGGAGCATATACGCAGTATTTT. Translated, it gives CASSQVLAGAYTQYF.